One sample yielded the 29 T cell receptor beta chains listed below, sequenced in a study of CD8 T cells in Susac syndrome. Reverse transcription used roughly 0.45 to 1 ug RNA and random hexamers. TCRdb re-derived calls from the immunoSEQ multiplex PCR reads in MiXCR, one entry per CDR3 protein. The table includes roughly 200,000 distinct CDR3 sequences, roughly 94% detected once. The sample comprised CD4+ T cells from PBMCs. All receptors come from a human donor in good health.

This clonotype was detected once. This sequence joins TRBV18 and TRBJ1-2, with D tentatively TRBD1 (5 bases). The CDR3 loop spans 14 amino acids. Germline V gene sequence: CDR1 KGHSH, CDR2 LQKENI. V dropped 3 bases and J dropped 7 bases, with 15 bases sitting between them. CDR3 region: CASSPESQGSGYTF. CDR3 coding DNA: TGTGCCAGCTCACCTGAATCCCAGGGATCTGGCTACACCTTC.

The rearrangement joins TRBV12-3 or TRBV12-4 to TRBJ1-4, with a possible D match to TRBD1 (5 bases). V was trimmed by 8 bases and J by 4 bases, leaving 8 bases between them. The CDR3 totals 12 residues. DNA for the CDR3: TGTGCCAGCGGCAGGGTTAATGAAAAACTGTTTTTT. Translation gives CASGRVNEKLFF.

Only one count was recorded for this clonotype. The rearrangement joins TRBV2 to TRBJ2-2, with D maybe TRBD2 (5 bases). The CDR3 is made up of 13 amino acids. From germline, CDR1 is SNHLY and CDR2 FYNNEI. Trimming removed 8 bases at V and 5 bases at J, with 12 bases between. Here the CDR3 DNA reads TGTGCCAGCGGAGGTTACGGAACCGGGGAGCTGTTTTTT. Protein sequence: CASGGYGTGELFF.

In its sample, this clonotype was seen once. This chain joins TRBV20-1 and TRBJ2-5, with 8 bases identical to TRBD2. The V segment lost 2 bases and the J segment 1 base; nucleotides outside the gene matches: 6. There are 15 residues in the CDR3. CDR1 and CDR2 from the germline V gene are DFQATT and SNEGSKA (reference sequence). CDR3 in amino acids: CSARLSSGFQETQYF. CDR3 nucleotide sequence: TGCAGTGCTAGATTGTCTAGCGGGTTCCAAGAGACCCAGTACTTC.

V and J are TRBV20-1 and TRBJ2-7; the match to TRBD1 covers 7 bases. Germline lookup yields CDR1 DFQATT and CDR2 SNEGSKA (reference sequence). J lost 5 bases, V lost 6 bases, and 16 bases had no gene match. This CDR3 contains 15 residues. CDR3 sequence: CSAGESSGGQHEQYF. In nucleotides, the CDR3 is TGCAGTGCCGGAGAAAGCTCAGGGGGACAGCACGAGCAGTACTTC.

The V call is TRBV5-1, the J call TRBJ1-2; D is perhaps TRBD1 (5 bases). Germline V gene data show CDR1 as SGHRS and CDR2 as YFSETQ. V was clipped by 0 bases and J by 3 bases, with 12 bases between them. The CDR3 runs 15 residues. The CDR3 spells CASSLAVGAHYGYTF. The CDR3 nucleotides are TGCGCCAGCAGCTTGGCCGTCGGGGCCCACTATGGCTACACCTTC.

The genes are TRBV30 and TRBJ1-1; D not resolved. This CDR3 has 11 residues. Germline V gives CDR1 GTSNPN, CDR2 SVGIG (reference sequence). V lost 2 bases and J 4 bases, leaving 5 bases between the germline ends. The CDR3: CAWSSVTEAFF. Here the CDR3 DNA reads TGTGCCTGGAGTAGTGTCACTGAAGCTTTCTTT.

The V gene is TRBV29-1, the J gene TRBJ2-1, with D maybe TRBD1 (5 bases). Germline CDR1 SQVTM, CDR2 ANQGSEA. This CDR3 contains 11 residues. Trimming removed 8 bases from V and 8 bases from J, with 13 bases in between. This chain's CDR3 is CSLGHAYEQFF. For the CDR3, the DNA is TGCAGCCTCGGACATGCCTATGAGCAGTTCTTC.

V usage is TRBV29-1 and J usage is TRBJ2-3, with D uncertain. V dropped 7 bases and J dropped 3 bases, with 11 bases sitting between them. The CDR3 runs to 12 residues. Germline-derived CDR1 and CDR2 are SQVTM and ANQGSEA. The CDR3 DNA follows: TGCAGCGGAGGAAGCGAAACAGATACGCAGTATTTT. Translating it yields CSGGSETDTQYF.

CDR3 sequence (DNA): TGTGCCAGTAGTATTCCTAGCGGGAGTGGTGAGCAGTTCTTC. Its protein is CASSIPSGSGEQFF. This chain uses TRBV19 with TRBJ2-1, with 10 bases matching TRBD2. The V gene end was trimmed by 3 bases and the J gene end by 9 bases; junction bases not matched to a gene: 5. The CDR3 is 14 residues long. Germline CDR1 LNHDA, CDR2 SQIVND (reference sequence).

The table lists this clonotype with a count of one. V and J are TRBV28 and TRBJ1-5; possibly TRBD1 for D (5 bases). Germline CDR1 reads MDHEN; CDR2 reads SYDVKM. The CDR3 covers 15 residues. V lost 6 bases to trimming and J lost 5 bases, with 17 bases between them. Here the CDR3 DNA reads TGTGCCAGCAGAAAGAGGGGAGGGTTAGATCAGCCCCAGCATTTT. Its protein product is CASRKRGGLDQPQHF.

The chain has TRBV5-4 and TRBJ2-1; 13 bases are shared with TRBD2. The CDR3 loop spans 15 amino acids. Germline values: CDR1 SGHNT, CDR2 YYREEE (reference sequence). V trimming: 5 bases; J trimming: 7 bases; junction bases outside the gene matches: 6. CDR3 residues: CASSRRTSGGNEQFF. The CDR3 bases are TGTGCCAGCAGTCGACGGACTAGCGGGGGAAATGAGCAGTTCTTC.

The chain couples TRBV4-3 to TRBJ1-5; D may be TRBD1 (5 bases). Between the trimmed V and J ends, which lost 0 bases and 0 bases, there was a span of 9 bases. Per the germline V gene, CDR1 is LGHNA and CDR2 is YSLEER. The CDR3 loop spans 16 amino acids. CDR3 in amino acids: CASSQDYRGSNQPQHF. CDR3 sequence (DNA): TGCGCCAGCAGCCAAGATTATAGGGGTAGCAATCAGCCCCAGCATTTT.

The chain recombines TRBV30 with TRBJ2-1; D could derive from TRBD1 or TRBD2 (5 bases each). The CDR3 sequence is 15 residues long. V lost 0 bases and J 2 bases, leaving 11 bases between the germline ends. In germline, CDR1 is GTSNPN, CDR2 SVGIG (reference sequence). The CDR3 DNA is TGTGCCTGGAGTGTACGGACGGGGCCCTACAATGAGCAGTTCTTC. Protein sequence: CAWSVRTGPYNEQFF.

The V call is TRBV5-4, the J call TRBJ2-1, with TRBD2 matching over 9 bases. This CDR3 has 16 residues. Trimming removed 4 bases from V and 4 bases from J; junction bases left unmatched: 9. From germline, CDR1 is SGHNT and CDR2 YYREEE (reference sequence). The CDR3 is CASSRGVSGSYNEQFF. CDR3 nucleotides: TGTGCCAGCAGCAGGGGAGTTAGCGGGAGTTACAATGAGCAGTTCTTC.

J is TRBJ2-3 and V is TRBV27; D may be TRBD2 (6 bases). Germline V lookup: CDR1 MNHEY, CDR2 SMNVEV (reference sequence). Trimming took 5 bases from V and 2 from J, leaving 11 bases between them. The CDR3 loop spans 14 amino acids. The CDR3: CASSVRDSTDTQYF. The CDR3 coding sequence is TGTGCCAGCAGTGTCCGGGACTCCACAGATACGCAGTATTTT.

This clonotype has only one observation. The chain combines TRBV1 with TRBJ2-1; the table's D gene call, TRBD2, was not cross checked with the DNA. TRBV1 is classified as a pseudogene. The CDR3 covers 18 residues. The CDR3 region has the DNA TGCACCAGCAGCCAAGATGAACGGGAGGGCCGCATAACGAATGAGCAGTTCTTC. Residues: CTSSQDEREGRITNEQFF.

This clonotype was seen only a few times. The J gene is TRBJ1-1, the V gene TRBV28; D gene ambiguous. The germline CDR1 and CDR2 sequences are MDHEN and SYDVKM. The CDR3 extends over 11 amino acids. Trimming took 4 bases from V and 5 from J, leaving 5 bases between them. The CDR3 region has the DNA TGTGCCAGCAGTTATGAGACTGAAGCTTTCTTT. This gives the protein CASSYETEAFF.

The rearrangement links TRBV30 to TRBJ1-2; D is perhaps TRBD1 (6 bases). V lost 1 base and J lost 7, with 7 bases in between. The CDR3 spans 11 residues. CDR1 and CDR2 from the germline V gene are GTSNPN and SVGIG (reference sequence). The CDR3 sequence: CAWSGGPGYTF. The DNA for the CDR3 is TGTGCCTGGAGTGGGGGGCCTGGCTACACCTTC.

V and J are TRBV3-1 and TRBJ2-6; no firm D call. The CDR3 covers 14 residues. Germline V gene lookup returns CDR1 LGHDT and CDR2 YNNKEL (reference sequence). The V gene lost 6 bases and the J gene lost 1 base, with 7 bases spanning the gap. The CDR3 is CASRHESGANVLTF. The CDR3, as DNA: TGTGCCAGCAGGCACGAATCTGGGGCCAACGTCCTGACTTTC.

V and J are TRBV27 and TRBJ2-7; D is ambiguous. Germline V CDR1 and CDR2: MNHEY, SMNVEV (reference sequence). This CDR3 comprises 15 residues. Between the trimmed V and J ends, which lost 3 bases and 2 bases, there was a span of 14 bases. This CDR3 reads CASSFSDSGPYEQYF. The CDR3 DNA is TGTGCCAGCAGTTTCTCCGACTCCGGCCCCTACGAGCAGTACTTC.

This sequence joins TRBV20-1 and TRBJ2-7, with D tentatively TRBD2 (6 bases). The germline CDR1 and CDR2 sequences are DFQATT and SNEGSKA (reference sequence). The CDR3 loop spans 13 amino acids. Trimming removed 0 bases at V and 3 bases at J, with 9 bases between. The CDR3 DNA follows: TGCAGTGCTAGAGATCTGGACTACTACGAGCAGTACTTC. Translated: CSARDLDYYEQYF.

This clonotype was seen only a few times. The chain couples TRBV7-2 to TRBJ1-2; D call uncertain. The CDR3 is 11 amino acids. Trimming took 2 bases from V and 2 from J, leaving 0 bases between them. Germline CDR1 SGHTA, CDR2 FQGNSA. In DNA, the CDR3 is TGTGCCAGCAGCTTAAACTATGGCTACACCTTC. It is translated as CASSLNYGYTF.

The V call is TRBV5-4, the J call TRBJ2-2; D not certain. Germline V lookup: CDR1 SGHNT, CDR2 YYREEE (reference sequence). The germline V and J ends were trimmed by 4 bases and 7 bases, with 8 bases remaining between them. The CDR3 consists of 12 residues. CDR3 amino acids: CASSQVNGELFF. CDR3 sequence (DNA): TGTGCCAGCAGCCAAGTGAACGGGGAGCTGTTTTTT.

The V and J genes are TRBV7-2 and TRBJ1-4; no firm D call. The CDR3 spans 13 residues. Germline loops: CDR1 SGHTA, CDR2 FQGNSA. Deletions cut 5 bases from V and 8 bases from J, with 12 bases between. CDR3 amino acids: CASSPRQWEKLFF. The CDR3 bases are TGTGCCAGCAGCCCTCGTCAATGGGAAAAACTGTTTTTT.

This chain's CDR3 is CASSFARGVTDTQYF. CDR3 bases: TGTGCCAGCAGTTTCGCTAGAGGGGTCACAGATACGCAGTATTTT. The rearrangement uses TRBV28 and TRBJ2-3, with D tentatively TRBD1 or TRBD2 (5 bases each). V lost 3 bases and J 2 bases, leaving 12 bases between the germline ends. Germline V gene lookup returns CDR1 MDHEN and CDR2 SYDVKM. The CDR3 extends over 15 amino acids.

The chain carries TRBV18 and TRBJ2-1, with TRBD2 identical over 9 bases. The CDR3 contains 14 residues. J lost 7 bases, V lost 3 bases, and 4 bases had no gene match. Germline assignment: CDR1 KGHSH and CDR2 LQKENI. This chain's CDR3 is CASSPQTSGNEQFF. CDR3 coding DNA: TGTGCCAGCTCACCCCAAACTAGCGGGAATGAGCAGTTCTTC.

This clonotype was seen just once. The chain carries TRBV4-2 and TRBJ2-1; D may be TRBD2 (5 bases). Per germline, CDR1 LGHNA and CDR2 YNFKEQ. The CDR3 spans 14 residues. The V and J ends lost 0 bases and 12 bases respectively, with 15 bases between them. CDR3 residues: CASSQEPSGLGQFF. The DNA of the CDR3 is TGTGCCAGCAGCCAAGAGCCAAGCGGCCTGGGGCAGTTCTTC.

V gene TRBV20-1 combines with J gene TRBJ2-1; TRBD1 matches at 8 bases. The CDR3 is 15 amino acids. Trimming at V came to 6 bases and at J to 5 bases, leaving 12 bases not matched to a gene. Germline CDR1 and CDR2: DFQATT and SNEGSKA (reference sequence). The CDR3 DNA follows: TGCAGTGCCCCCCTTTGGGACAGGAGAAACAATGAGCAGTTCTTC. Encoded protein: CSAPLWDRRNNEQFF.